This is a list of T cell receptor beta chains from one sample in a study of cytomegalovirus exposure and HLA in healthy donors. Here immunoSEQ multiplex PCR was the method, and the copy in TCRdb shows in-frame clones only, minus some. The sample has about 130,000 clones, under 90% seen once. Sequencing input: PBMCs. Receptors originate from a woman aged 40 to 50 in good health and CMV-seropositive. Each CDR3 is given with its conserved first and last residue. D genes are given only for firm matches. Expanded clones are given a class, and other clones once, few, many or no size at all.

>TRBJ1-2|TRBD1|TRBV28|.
CASSSGTGGYYGYTF
TGTGCCAGCAGTTCCGGGACAGGGGGCTACTATGGCTACACCTTC
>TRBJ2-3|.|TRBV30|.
CAWSEHFSTDTQYF
TGTGCCTGGAGTGAGCACTTTAGCACAGATACGCAGTATTTT
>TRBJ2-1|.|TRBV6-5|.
CASSWETGNEQFF
TGTGCCAGCAGTTGGGAGACAGGCAATGAGCAGTTCTTC
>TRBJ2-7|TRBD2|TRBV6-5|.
CASISGGGEQYF
TGTGCCAGCATCAGCGGGGGGGGCGAGCAGTACTTC
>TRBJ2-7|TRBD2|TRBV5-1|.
CASSPGLANTYEQYF
TGCGCCAGCAGTCCGGGACTAGCAAATACCTACGAGCAGTACTTC
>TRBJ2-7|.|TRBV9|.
CASSVGGGRSYEQYF
TGTGCCAGCAGCGTGGGGGGAGGACGCTCCTACGAGCAGTACTTC
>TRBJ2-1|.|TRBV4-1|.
CASSLSEQGGHEQFF
TGCGCCAGCAGTCTATCGGAACAGGGTGGGCATGAGCAGTTCTTC
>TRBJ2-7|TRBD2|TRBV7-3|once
CASSLAGGSYEQYF
TGTGCCAGCAGCCTAGCGGGAGGTTCCTACGAGCAGTACTTC
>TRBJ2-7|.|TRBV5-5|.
CASRYGYEGDEQYF
TGTGCCAGCAGGTACGGATACGAAGGGGACGAGCAGTACTTC
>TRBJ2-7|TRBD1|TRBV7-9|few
CASSLVTGVHEQYF
TGTGCCAGCAGCTTAGTGACAGGGGTCCACGAGCAGTACTTC
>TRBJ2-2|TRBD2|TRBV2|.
CASIGLAGAGELFF
TGTGCCAGCATCGGGCTAGCGGGGGCCGGGGAGCTGTTTTTT
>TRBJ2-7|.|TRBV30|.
CAWTQGNEQYF
TGTGCCTGGACACAGGGAAACGAGCAGTACTTC
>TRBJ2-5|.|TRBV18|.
CASSPQIQETQYF
TGTGCCAGCTCGCCTCAGATCCAAGAGACCCAGTACTTC
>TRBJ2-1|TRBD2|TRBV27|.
CASREGLELYNEQFF
TGTGCCAGCAGGGAGGGACTAGAACTTTACAATGAGCAGTTCTTC
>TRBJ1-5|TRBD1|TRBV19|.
CASSATGFNGQPQHF
TGTGCCAGTAGTGCGACAGGGTTCAACGGTCAGCCCCAGCATTTT
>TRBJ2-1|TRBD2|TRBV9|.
CASSLVAGDPRDEQFF
TGTGCCAGCAGCCTAGTAGCGGGGGATCCACGGGATGAGCAGTTCTTC
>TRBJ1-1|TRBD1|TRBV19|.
CASSIRQGRFSTEAFF
TGTGCCAGTAGTATAAGACAGGGTCGATTCTCAACTGAAGCTTTCTTT
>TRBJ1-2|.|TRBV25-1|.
CASSDKNRVSNYGYTF
TGTGCCAGCAGTGACAAAAACAGGGTATCAAACTATGGCTACACCTTC
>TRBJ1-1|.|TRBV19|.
CASSSPDTMNTEAFF
TGTGCCAGTAGTTCTCCCGACACCATGAACACTGAAGCTTTCTTT
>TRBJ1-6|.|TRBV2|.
CASRPTGSSYNSPLHF
TGTGCCAGCAGACCGACGGGTAGCTCCTATAATTCACCCCTCCACTTT